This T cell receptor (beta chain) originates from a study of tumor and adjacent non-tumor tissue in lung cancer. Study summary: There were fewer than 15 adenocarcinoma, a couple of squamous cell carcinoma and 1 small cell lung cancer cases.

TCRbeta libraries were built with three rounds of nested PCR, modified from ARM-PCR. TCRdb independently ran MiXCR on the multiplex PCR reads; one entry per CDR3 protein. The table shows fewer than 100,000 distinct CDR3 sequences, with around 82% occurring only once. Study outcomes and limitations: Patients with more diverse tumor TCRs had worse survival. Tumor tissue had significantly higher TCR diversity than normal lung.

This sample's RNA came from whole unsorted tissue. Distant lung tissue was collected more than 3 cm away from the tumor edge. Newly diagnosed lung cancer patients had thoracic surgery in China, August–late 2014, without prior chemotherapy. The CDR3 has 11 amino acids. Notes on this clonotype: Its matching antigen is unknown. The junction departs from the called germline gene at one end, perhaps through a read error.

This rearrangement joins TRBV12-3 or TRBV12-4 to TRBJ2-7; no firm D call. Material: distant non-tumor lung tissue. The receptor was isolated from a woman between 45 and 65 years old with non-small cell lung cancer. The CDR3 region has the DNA TGTGACAGCAGTTCCCACTATGAGCAGTACTTC. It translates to CDSSSHYEQYF.